This is a list of T cell receptor beta chains from one sample in a study of cytomegalovirus exposure and HLA in healthy donors. Method: immunoSEQ multiplex PCR; TCRdb's copy keeps in-frame clones and lacks some. The sample records around 190,000 clones, about 77% being singletons. The sample was PBMCs. These receptors all stem from a female donor in good health and CMV-seronegative. Both conserved end residues are part of each CDR3. A D gene is named only where the DNA matches it firmly. Size values are once, few and many counts, or a class for expanded clones, and some rows have none.

d_gene | j_gene | abundance | v_gene | len | CDR3aa | CDR3nt
- | TRBJ2-6 | - | TRBV4-3 | 19 | CASSQDTSMIVSGANVLTF | TGCGCCAGCAGCCAAGACACCTCCATGATAGTCTCTGGGGCCAACGTCCTGACTTTC
TRBD1 | TRBJ2-5 | - | TRBV4-2 | 16 | CASSDSGTGNQETQYF | TGTGCCAGCAGCGACTCCGGGACAGGGAACCAAGAGACCCAGTACTTC
- | TRBJ1-1 | few | TRBV6-1 | 14 | CASSEEQMNTEAFF | TGTGCCAGCAGTGAGGAACAGATGAACACTGAAGCTTTCTTT
TRBD1 | TRBJ1-1 | - | TRBV2 | 14 | CASSEDRGNTEAFF | TGTGCCAGCAGTGAAGACAGGGGTAACACTGAAGCTTTCTTT
TRBD2 | TRBJ2-3 | - | TRBV4-2 | 16 | CASSQQLAGGLDTQYF | TGTGCCAGCAGCCAACAACTAGCGGGAGGGCTAGATACGCAGTATTTT
- | TRBJ2-1 | few | TRBV9 | 16 | CASSPRPLVAYNEQFF | TGTGCCAGCAGCCCAAGACCCCTAGTTGCCTACAATGAGCAGTTCTTC
- | TRBJ2-2 | - | TRBV28 | 14 | CASKRAGDSGELFF | TGTGCCAGCAAAAGGGCAGGGGATAGCGGGGAGCTGTTTTTT
TRBD1 | TRBJ1-1 | - | TRBV2 | 13 | CASRAWTGTEAFF | TGTGCCAGCAGGGCCTGGACAGGCACTGAAGCTTTCTTT
- | TRBJ1-6 | - | TRBV5-4 | 14 | CASSLEQPNSPLHF | TGTGCCAGCAGCTTGGAACAGCCAAATTCACCCCTCCACTTT
- | TRBJ2-7 | - | TRBV28 | 11 | CASSDRMEQYF | TGTGCCAGCTCTGACAGGATGGAGCAGTACTTC
- | TRBJ1-1 | - | TRBV27 | 15 | CASSSEVGEGTEAFF | TGTGCCAGCAGTTCTGAGGTAGGGGAAGGGACTGAAGCTTTCTTT
- | TRBJ1-6 | few | TRBV6-5 | 15 | CASSQGTGNNSPLHF | TGTGCCAGCAGTCAGGGCACAGGGAATAATTCACCCCTCCACTTT
TRBD2 | TRBJ2-1 | - | TRBV7-9 | 16 | CASSPPSGASYNEQFF | TGTGCCAGCAGCCCCCCTAGCGGAGCCTCCTACAATGAGCAGTTCTTC
TRBD1 | TRBJ2-5 | - | TRBV2 | 14 | CASNDNRGRGTQYF | TGTGCCAGCAACGACAACAGGGGGCGGGGGACCCAGTACTTC
- | TRBJ2-3 | - | TRBV7-2 | 13 | CASSAYTTDTQYF | TGTGCCAGCAGCGCCTATACCACAGATACGCAGTATTTT
- | TRBJ2-7 | - | TRBV2 | 11 | CASSFTYEQYF | TGTGCCAGCAGTTTTACCTACGAGCAGTACTTC
TRBD2 | TRBJ2-6 | - | TRBV9 | 19 | CASSPSGGGRGSGANVLTF | TGTGCCAGCAGCCCATCCGGGGGGGGCAGGGGCTCTGGGGCCAACGTCCTGACTTTC
- | TRBJ1-1 | - | TRBV19 | 15 | CASSISGQGRGEAFF | TGTGCCAGTAGTATCTCTGGCCAGGGGAGGGGTGAAGCTTTCTTT
TRBD2 | TRBJ2-1 | - | TRBV7-2 | 15 | CASGGGRSSYNEQFF | TGTGCCAGCGGGGGAGGGCGGAGCTCCTACAATGAGCAGTTCTTC
- | TRBJ1-3 | - | TRBV19 | 15 | CASSIGGVSGNTIYF | TGTGCCAGTAGTATCGGCGGGGTCTCTGGAAACACCATATATTTT
- | TRBJ1-3 | - | TRBV10-3 | 15 | CAISESGGSGNTIYF | TGTGCCATCAGTGAGTCGGGGGGCTCTGGAAACACCATATATTTT
TRBD2 | TRBJ2-3 | - | TRBV2 | 15 | CASSEGGRGPDTQYF | TGTGCCAGCAGTGAAGGCGGGAGGGGGCCAGATACGCAGTATTTT
- | TRBJ1-2 | few | TRBV7-9 | 13 | CSSSFQGSYGYTF | TGTTCCAGCAGCTTTCAGGGCTCCTATGGCTACACCTTC
TRBD1 | TRBJ2-6 | - | TRBV18 | 17 | CASSRQGASGGANVLTF | TGTGCCAGCTCGCGACAGGGTGCCTCGGGCGGGGCCAACGTCCTGACTTTC
TRBD1 | TRBJ2-3 | - | TRBV10-3 | 14 | CAISVGTGSDTQYF | TGTGCCATCAGTGTAGGGACAGGTTCCGATACGCAGTATTTT
- | TRBJ2-3 | - | TRBV7-9 | 17 | CASSRKPLTVSTDTQYF | TGTGCCAGCAGCCGAAAGCCACTGACAGTTAGCACAGATACGCAGTATTTT
- | TRBJ2-2 | - | TRBV28 | 14 | CASRRQSTRGELFF | TGTGCCAGCAGGCGTCAATCGACCCGGGGAGAGCTGTTTTTT
- | TRBJ1-4 | - | TRBV6-6 | 13 | CASSYSDNEKLFF | TGTGCCAGCAGTTATAGTGATAATGAAAAACTGTTTTTT
- | TRBJ1-1 | - | TRBV5-1 | 11 | CASSSVAEAFF | TGCGCCAGCAGCTCGGTAGCTGAAGCTTTCTTT
TRBD1 | TRBJ2-5 | few | TRBV5-1 | 15 | CASSLLTGGAKTQYF | TGCGCCAGCAGCTTGCTGACAGGGGGCGCAAAGACCCAGTACTTC
- | TRBJ1-2 | - | TRBV7-8 | 15 | CASSTRTPVLDGYTF | TGTGCCAGCAGCACCCGGACACCTGTATTGGATGGCTACACCTTC
- | TRBJ2-3 | - | TRBV5-1 | 13 | CASRSRLADTQYF | TGCGCCAGCAGAAGCAGGTTGGCAGATACGCAGTATTTT
- | TRBJ1-5 | - | TRBV5-1 | 13 | CASSADQGQPQHF | TGCGCCAGCAGCGCGGACCAGGGACAGCCCCAGCATTTT
- | TRBJ1-2 | - | TRBV10-3 | 13 | CAISQLADYGYTF | TGTGCCATCAGTCAATTAGCGGACTATGGCTACACCTTC
- | TRBJ1-5 | - | TRBV6-5 | 14 | CASSIDSFNQPQHF | TGTGCCAGCAGTATTGACAGTTTCAATCAGCCCCAGCATTTT
- | TRBJ2-7 | - | TRBV2 | 11 | CASRSSYEQYF | TGTGCCAGCAGAAGTTCCTACGAGCAGTACTTC
TRBD2 | TRBJ2-3 | - | TRBV6-6 | 15 | CASSYSSGSGDTQYF | TGTGCCAGCAGTTACTCCAGCGGGAGTGGGGATACGCAGTATTTT
- | TRBJ2-7 | - | TRBV30 | 16 | CAWSVRWELQKGEQYF | TGTGCCTGGAGTGTACGGTGGGAACTACAAAAGGGGGAGCAGTACTTC
- | TRBJ1-1 | - | TRBV9 | 15 | CASSPHRDFNTEAFF | TGTGCCAGCAGCCCCCACAGGGATTTTAACACTGAAGCTTTCTTT
TRBD2 | TRBJ2-1 | - | TRBV7-9 | 14 | CASRQSGEYNEQFF | TGTGCCAGCAGACAGAGCGGGGAATACAATGAGCAGTTCTTC
- | TRBJ2-3 | - | TRBV7-8 | 12 | CASSLLVDTQYF | TGTGCCAGCAGCCTACTAGTAGATACGCAGTATTTT
TRBD2 | TRBJ2-1 | - | TRBV10-3 | 11 | CAISATSGQFF | TGTGCCATCAGCGCAACTAGCGGACAGTTCTTC
TRBD2 | TRBJ2-5 | - | TRBV7-8 | 15 | CASSSRPGAGETQYF | TGTGCCAGCAGCTCACGACCGGGAGCGGGGGAGACCCAGTACTTC
- | TRBJ2-1 | - | TRBV9 | 14 | CASSPSISYNEQFF | TGTGCCAGCAGTCCGAGCATCTCCTACAATGAGCAGTTCTTC
TRBD2 | TRBJ2-5 | once | TRBV2 | 16 | CASSEGLAGDWETQYF | TGTGCCAGCAGTGAGGGTCTAGCGGGGGACTGGGAGACCCAGTACTTC
TRBD1 | TRBJ2-3 | - | TRBV7-8 | 15 | CASGARGPSTDTQYF | TGTGCCAGCGGCGCCAGGGGGCCAAGCACAGATACGCAGTATTTT
TRBD1 | TRBJ2-3 | few | TRBV19 | 14 | CASSPGRGQASFFF | TGTGCCAGTAGTCCAGGGCGGGGACAGGCCTCATTCTTTTTT
TRBD1 | TRBJ2-1 | - | TRBV7-9 | 14 | CSSSHRDRPQEQFF | TGTTCCAGCAGCCACCGGGACAGGCCCCAGGAGCAGTTCTTC
TRBD1 | TRBJ1-2 | - | TRBV6-5 | 15 | CASSYISGQGVGYTF | TGTGCCAGCAGTTACATCTCCGGACAGGGAGTCGGCTACACCTTC
- | TRBJ1-2 | - | TRBV5-1 | 14 | CASRDSESNYGYTF | TGCGCCAGCAGGGACAGTGAGAGCAACTATGGCTACACCTTC
TRBD2 | TRBJ2-3 | - | TRBV7-6 | 16 | CASSPPRLAPSDTQYF | TGTGCCAGCAGCCCTCCGAGACTAGCCCCCTCAGATACGCAGTATTTT
TRBD2 | TRBJ2-3 | few | TRBV11-1 | 15 | CASSLASGPTDTQYF | TGTGCCAGCAGCTTAGCTAGCGGGCCGACAGATACGCAGTATTTT
- | TRBJ2-1 | - | TRBV4-3 | 16 | CASSLVADEGYNEQFF | TGCGCCAGCAGCCTAGTAGCGGATGAGGGTTACAATGAGCAGTTCTTC
TRBD1 | TRBJ2-2 | few | TRBV7-2 | 15 | CASSLQGVDTGELFF | TGTGCCAGCAGCTTACAGGGGGTTGACACCGGGGAGCTGTTTTTT
TRBD1 | TRBJ1-2 | - | TRBV14 | 14 | CASSLDRGNWGYTF | TGTGCCAGCAGCCTCGACAGGGGTAATTGGGGCTACACCTTC